Listed below are T cell receptor beta chains from one sample, sequenced in a study of OX40 agonist ivuxolimab in advanced cancers. TCRdb's copy holds only in-frame clones and misses some; the assay was immunoSEQ multiplex PCR. Of approximately 100,000 clones in the sample, about 83% were seen once. Here the sequenced sample was CD4+ or CD8+ T cells sorted from blood, taken in a trial of the OX40 agonist ivuxolimab. These receptors came from an adult with an advanced solid tumor such as melanoma, head and neck, liver or kidney cancer. The CDR3 runs from the conserved cysteine through the conserved F or W. The order of the fields is V gene, clone size, J gene, D gene, CDR3 protein, CDR3 DNA. D genes are given only for firm matches. Rows give clone size only sometimes, using once, few, many, or a class for an expanded clone.

v_gene: TRBV4-3
abundance: NA
j_gene: TRBJ2-7
d_gene: NA
CDR3aa: CASSHRLHRDYEQYF
CDR3nt: TGCGCCAGCAGCCACCGGCTCCACAGGGACTACGAGCAGTACTTC

v_gene: TRBV5-5
abundance: once
j_gene: TRBJ1-1
d_gene: TRBD1
CDR3aa: CASSPGQGLLEAFF
CDR3nt: TGTGCCAGCAGCCCGGGACAGGGATTACTTGAAGCTTTCTTT

v_gene: TRBV6-6
abundance: once
j_gene: TRBJ2-2
d_gene: NA
CDR3aa: CASSRPTTNTGELFF
CDR3nt: TGTGCCAGCAGTCGACCCACAACGAACACCGGGGAGCTGTTTTTT

v_gene: TRBV14
abundance: NA
j_gene: TRBJ2-6
d_gene: NA
CDR3aa: CASSLRKATGANVLTF
CDR3nt: TGTGCCAGCAGCCTAAGAAAGGCCACTGGGGCCAACGTCCTGACTTTC

v_gene: TRBV9
abundance: NA
j_gene: TRBJ2-7
d_gene: TRBD1
CDR3aa: CASSVGQGMYEQYF
CDR3nt: TGTGCCAGCAGCGTGGGACAGGGGATGTACGAGCAGTACTTC

v_gene: TRBV7-3
abundance: NA
j_gene: TRBJ2-5
d_gene: TRBD1
CDR3aa: CASSSGQGGIQETQYF
CDR3nt: TGTGCCAGCAGCTCCGGACAGGGTGGAATCCAAGAGACCCAGTACTTC

v_gene: TRBV7-9
abundance: NA
j_gene: TRBJ2-1
d_gene: TRBD1
CDR3aa: CASSTPMDNRQGSYNEQFF
CDR3nt: TGTGCCAGCAGCACTCCCATGGACAATCGACAGGGATCCTACAATGAGCAGTTCTTC

v_gene: TRBV18
abundance: once
j_gene: TRBJ2-2
d_gene: TRBD1
CDR3aa: CASSPPGTGANTGELFF
CDR3nt: TGTGCCAGCTCACCACCGGGGACAGGGGCGAACACCGGGGAGCTGTTTTTT

v_gene: TRBV7-7
abundance: NA
j_gene: TRBJ2-1
d_gene: TRBD1
CDR3aa: CASSWDRDNEQFF
CDR3nt: TGTGCCAGCAGCTGGGACAGGGACAATGAGCAGTTCTTC

v_gene: TRBV28
abundance: NA
j_gene: TRBJ1-4
d_gene: NA
CDR3aa: CASSSSGPDEKLFF
CDR3nt: TGTGCCAGCAGTTCCTCCGGGCCCGATGAAAAACTGTTTTTT

v_gene: TRBV2
abundance: NA
j_gene: TRBJ1-4
d_gene: TRBD1
CDR3aa: CACTGVKGEKLFF
CDR3nt: TGTGCCTGTACAGGGGTAAAAGGGGAAAAACTGTTTTTT

v_gene: TRBV27
abundance: NA
j_gene: TRBJ2-2
d_gene: NA
CDR3aa: CASSFTVNWGPGELFF
CDR3nt: TGTGCCAGCAGTTTTACGGTGAACTGGGGTCCCGGGGAGCTGTTTTTT

v_gene: TRBV7-2
abundance: once
j_gene: TRBJ1-2
d_gene: NA
CDR3aa: CASSSDPTGGYTF
CDR3nt: TGTGCCAGTAGCTCGGACCCGACGGGGGGCTACACCTTC